Each of the 15 T cell receptor beta chains below was sequenced from the same sample in a study of blood T cell repertoires in COVID-19. Repertoires were generated with immunoSEQ multiplex PCR, while TCRdb's copy carries only in-frame clones and drops some. The sample consists of about 150,000 clones, 65% to 90% of them appearing once. The sample consisted of peripheral blood. These TCRs come from a woman aged 45-65 years in a cohort sampled during active or convalescent COVID-19.

This chain links TRBV5-7 with TRBJ2-7, with TRBD1 matching 7 bases. TRBV5-7 is assigned to the ORF class and has an uncertain function. V lost 2 bases, J lost 4 bases, and 6 bases stayed unmatched. The CDR3 is 14 amino acids. Written as DNA, the CDR3 is TGTGCCAGCAGCTTCGGCAGGGGGTTTTACGAGCAGTACTTC. It is translated as CASSFGRGFYEQYF.

This chain uses TRBV4-3 with TRBJ2-1; 8 bases are a match to TRBD2. The trim removed 0 bases at V and 6 bases at J, leaving 4 bases unmatched. This CDR3 spans 15 amino acids. Germline CDR1 reads LGHNA; CDR2 reads YSLEER. Here the CDR3 DNA reads TGCGCCAGCAGCCAAGATCATCGGGGGGGCAATGAGCAGTTCTTC. Amino acid sequence: CASSQDHRGGNEQFF.

The rearrangement uses TRBV19 and TRBJ1-1; D is possibly TRBD1 (6 bases). The V end was cut by 8 bases, the J end by 11 bases, with 21 bases between. This CDR3 contains 13 residues. CDR1 is LNHDA and CDR2 is SQIVND in the germline V gene (reference sequence). In nucleotides, the CDR3 is TGTGCCAGTTGCCAGACGGACAGTGGCCGGGCTTTCTTT. Protein: CASCQTDSGRAFF.

The count of this clone is one. The rearrangement links TRBV7-6 to TRBJ2-7; D is unresolved. This CDR3 has 13 amino acids. V lost 2 bases to trimming and J lost 5 bases, with 10 bases between them. Germline-derived CDR1 and CDR2 are SGHVS and FNYEAQ. The CDR3 sequence is CASSLFPGDEQYF. CDR3 in DNA: TGTGCCAGCAGCTTATTTCCCGGAGACGAGCAGTACTTC.

This chain connects TRBV4-1 to TRBJ1-2; perhaps TRBD1 as D (6 bases). Germline V gene data show CDR1 as MGHRA and CDR2 as YSYEKL. The germline V and J ends were trimmed by 3 bases and 4 bases, with 18 bases remaining between them. The CDR3 is made up of 16 amino acids. The CDR3 sequence is CASSHIGRDTGYGYTF. CDR3 nucleotide sequence: TGCGCCAGCAGCCACATTGGCCGGGACACTGGCTATGGCTACACCTTC.

V is TRBV7-2 and J is TRBJ1-2; TRBD1 agrees at 8 bases. The V gene's germline CDR1 is SGHTA and CDR2 FQGNSA. This CDR3 contains 14 residues. V trimming: 5 bases; J trimming: 2 bases; junction bases outside the gene matches: 4. The CDR3 nucleotides read TGTGCCAGCAGCGCCCGGGACAGGAACTATGGCTACACCTTC. It specifies CASSARDRNYGYTF.

This sequence joins TRBV5-1 and TRBJ2-2, with TRBD2 as a possible D gene (6 bases). The CDR3 length is 14 residues. V gave up 4 bases and J gave up 4 bases, with 11 bases separating them. Germline values: CDR1 SGHRS, CDR2 YFSETQ. CDR3 DNA sequence: TGCGCCAGCAGCCCAGGACTAACCACCGGGGAGCTGTTTTTT. Protein sequence: CASSPGLTTGELFF.

The V gene is TRBV15, the J gene TRBJ1-1; no clear D gene. Trimming cost V 3 bases and J 8 bases, with 22 bases left between them. Germline values: CDR1 LNHNV, CDR2 YYDKDF (reference sequence). This CDR3 is 16 amino acids long. The CDR3 DNA reads as TGTGCCACCAGCAGTACCGTAACCGGGAAAGGAGTAGAAGCTTTCTTT. Encoded protein: CATSSTVTGKGVEAFF. Based on the CDR3 plus reference TRBV15 and TRBJ1-1, the full variable domain is DAMVIQNPRYQVTQFGKPVTLSCSQTLNHNVMYWYQQKSSQAPKLLFHYYDKDFNNEADTPDNFQSRRPNTSFCFLDIRSPGLGDTAMYLCATSSTVTGKGVEAFFGQGTRLTVV.

The chain employs TRBV13 and TRBJ1-4; D remains unclear. Germline values: CDR1 PRHDT, CDR2 FYEKMQ (reference sequence). The CDR3 runs 15 residues. V was cut by 6 bases and J by 6 bases, with 17 bases left in between. The chain's CDR3 is CASSITVDTHEKLFF. CDR3 nucleotides: TGTGCCAGCAGTATCACAGTGGATACTCATGAAAAACTGTTTTTT.

This clone is a singleton in its sample. V usage is TRBV19 and J usage is TRBJ1-2; D gene ambiguous. CDR1 and CDR2 from the germline V gene are LNHDA and SQIVND (reference sequence). Trimming cost V 3 bases and J 8 bases, with 16 bases left between them. CDR3 length: 14 amino acids. The CDR3: CASSIAPLVEGYTF. In DNA form, the CDR3 reads TGTGCCAGTAGTATTGCCCCACTCGTCGAGGGCTACACCTTC.

The rearrangement links TRBV6-2 or TRBV6-3 to TRBJ2-7; TRBD1 is a possible D gene (6 bases). The CDR3 extends over 13 amino acids. Germline CDR1 reads MNHEY; CDR2 reads SVGEGT. V lost 4 bases and J lost 6, with 13 bases in between. The CDR3 here is CASSSRGRAEQYF. DNA of the CDR3: TGTGCCAGCAGTTCCAGGGGCAGGGCCGAGCAGTACTTC.

The gene calls are TRBV4-1 and TRBJ1-2, with 8 bases lining up with TRBD1. The CDR3 covers 15 residues. Germline loops: CDR1 MGHRA, CDR2 YSYEKL. V shed 1 base and J 7 bases; nucleotides not matched to a gene: 8. The CDR3 here is CASSQARTGKAGYTF. The CDR3 region has the DNA TGCGCCAGCAGCCAAGCGCGGACAGGGAAGGCTGGCTACACCTTC.

V is TRBV19 and J is TRBJ2-3; perhaps TRBD2 as D (5 bases). The CDR3 has 13 amino acids. V lost 4 bases and J 4 bases, leaving 9 bases between the germline ends. Germline values: CDR1 LNHDA, CDR2 SQIVND (reference sequence). The CDR3 protein is CASSNRLSDTQYF. CDR3 coding DNA: TGTGCCAGTAGTAACCGACTATCAGATACGCAGTATTTT.

The chain joins TRBV18 to TRBJ2-7; the match to TRBD1 covers 8 bases. V was clipped by 6 bases and J by 1 base; unmatched bases: 5. The length of the CDR3 is 14 residues. CDR1 KGHSH and CDR2 LQKENI come from the germline V gene. The CDR3, as DNA: TGTGCCAGCTCCCCGGACAGGGCTTCCTACGAGCAGTACTTC. Translating it yields CASSPDRASYEQYF.

The chain couples TRBV4-1 to TRBJ2-5, with TRBD2 matching 7 bases. Trimming took 4 bases from V and 5 from J; bases not matched to a gene: 13. The CDR3 loop spans 16 amino acids. Germline loops: CDR1 MGHRA, CDR2 YSYEKL. The chain's CDR3 is CASSPTPGGSVETQYF. The DNA of the CDR3 is TGCGCCAGCAGCCCCACCCCCGGGGGGTCGGTGGAGACCCAGTACTTC.